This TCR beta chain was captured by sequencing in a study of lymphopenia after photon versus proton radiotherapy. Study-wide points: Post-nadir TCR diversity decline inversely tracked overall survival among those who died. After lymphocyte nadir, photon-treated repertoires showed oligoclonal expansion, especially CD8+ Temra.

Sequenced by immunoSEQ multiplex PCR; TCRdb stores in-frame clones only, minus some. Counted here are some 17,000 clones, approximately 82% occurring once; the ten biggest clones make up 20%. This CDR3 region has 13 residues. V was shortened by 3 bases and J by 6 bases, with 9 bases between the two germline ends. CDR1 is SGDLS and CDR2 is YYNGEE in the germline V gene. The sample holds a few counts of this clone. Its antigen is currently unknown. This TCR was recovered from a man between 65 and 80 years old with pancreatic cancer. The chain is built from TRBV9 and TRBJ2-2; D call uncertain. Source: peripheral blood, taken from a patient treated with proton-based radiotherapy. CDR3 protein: CASSAVVAGELFF. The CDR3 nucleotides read TGTGCCAGCAGCGCCGTGGTGGCCGGGGAGCTGTTTTTT.